This record covers a single T cell receptor (beta chain). The entry originates in a study of OX40 agonist ivuxolimab in advanced cancers. Sequenced by immunoSEQ multiplex PCR; TCRdb stores in-frame clones only, minus some. This table holds fewer than 65,000 clones, about 80% found once. The CDR3 extends over 15 amino acids. The V gene lost 3 bases and the J gene lost 5 bases, with 17 bases spanning the gap. Germline-derived CDR1 and CDR2 are SEHNR and FQNEAQ (reference sequence). The sequencing used CD4+ or CD8+ T cells sorted from blood, collected in a trial of the OX40 agonist ivuxolimab. The chain links TRBV7-9 to TRBJ2-7, with D tentatively TRBD2 (6 bases). The sequence was obtained from an adult with an advanced solid tumor such as melanoma, head and neck, liver or kidney cancer. The CDR3 here is CASSLRGQRSHEQYF. Written as DNA, the CDR3 is TGTGCCAGCAGCTTGCGGGGCCAAAGATCTCACGAGCAGTACTTC.